These 3 T cell receptor beta chains originate from one sample sequenced in a study of blood T cells in healthy people across ages. Primed by a sample-barcoded 5' primer and a J-beta primer mix, a second PCR proceeded for about 7 to 11 cycles. A single record per CDR3 protein comes from TCRdb applying MiXCR to the 5' RACE reads. The sample holds more than 500,000 distinct CDR3 sequences, around a quarter seen once. The same sample was also used in a study of T cells of mothers and their children.

Sequencing used blood. These receptors all stem from a boy aged 2 to 10 in good health.

The chain combines TRBV29-1 with TRBJ2-7; TRBD1 is a possible D gene (6 bases). V was clipped by 6 bases and J by 0 bases, with 12 bases between them. This CDR3 has 13 residues. Germline lookup yields CDR1 SQVTM and CDR2 ANQGSEA. The CDR3 is CSVRDKHSYEQYF. CDR3 nucleotides: TGCAGCGTCCGGGACAAGCACTCCTACGAGCAGTACTTC.

The chain recombines TRBV2 with TRBJ2-4; D is possibly TRBD1 (6 bases). V lost 3 bases and J 0 bases, leaving 15 bases between the germline ends. The CDR3 totals 17 residues. Germline CDR1 is SNHLY and CDR2 is FYNNEI. CDR3 in DNA: TGTGCCAGCAGTGACTTTCCCAGGGGAGTAGCCAAAAACATTCAGTACTTC. This encodes CASSDFPRGVAKNIQYF.

The V and J genes are TRBV5-1 and TRBJ2-7; either TRBD1 or TRBD2 may supply D (5 bases each). The CDR3 runs 13 residues. Germline-derived CDR1 and CDR2 are SGHRS and YFSETQ. The V and J ends lost 4 bases and 5 bases respectively, with 13 bases between them. The CDR3 DNA sequence: TGCGCCAGCAGCCTGGGGGATTGGGACGAGCAGTACTTC. Translating gives CASSLGDWDEQYF.